A single sample is the source of the 6 T cell receptor beta chains below, sequenced in a study of CD8+ T cells in alopecia areata. TCR sequencing used cDNA made by reverse transcription of extracted RNA. Measured with immunoSEQ multiplex PCR; TCRdb has only the in-frame clones, and not every one. The sample has around 140,000 clones; about 56% are singletons. Treatment described: oral pan-JAK inhibitor, 5-10 mg twice daily. This sample comprised CD8+ T cells sorted from blood, obtained at week 4, from a patient treated with tofacitinib. The receptors come from a human donor with alopecia areata.

This clone showed up many times. The chain combines TRBV7-6 with TRBJ1-1; no clear D. V lost 5 bases to trimming and J lost 5 bases, with 9 bases between them. The germline CDR1 and CDR2 sequences are SGHVS and FNYEAQ. The CDR3 spans 12 residues. This chain's CDR3 is CASSPQRTEAFF. In DNA, the CDR3 is TGTGCCAGCAGCCCACAGCGGACTGAAGCTTTCTTT.

The chain is built from TRBV27 and TRBJ2-3; D not resolved. Germline CDR1 reads MNHEY; CDR2 reads SMNVEV (reference sequence). The CDR3 is 13 residues long. Deletions cut 2 bases from V and 4 bases from J, with 7 bases between. The CDR3 here is CASSLLTADTQYF. The CDR3 nucleotides read TGTGCCAGCAGTTTACTGACCGCAGATACGCAGTATTTT.

The V gene is TRBV30, the J gene TRBJ1-6, with D unclear. CDR3 length: 15 residues. V shed 3 bases and J shed 3 bases, with 12 bases lying between them. Germline V gives CDR1 GTSNPN, CDR2 SVGIG (reference sequence). In DNA, the CDR3 is TGTGCCTGGAGCCTCGGGCCAGGCTATAATTCACCCCTCCACTTT. Translated, it gives CAWSLGPGYNSPLHF.

This clone was seen a handful of times. The chain employs TRBV19 and TRBJ2-7; D not resolved. Germline CDR1 LNHDA, CDR2 SQIVND (reference sequence). The CDR3 has 13 residues. Trimming removed 3 bases from V and 3 bases from J, with 9 bases in between. The CDR3 sequence: CASSISSRYEQYF. Here the CDR3 DNA reads TGTGCCAGTAGTATTTCCAGCCGCTACGAGCAGTACTTC.

This clone was seen a single time. The CDR3 DNA reads TGTGCCAGCAGTAAACTGGGAGGGGACGGCTCCTACAATGAGCAGTTCTTC. Residues: CASSKLGGDGSYNEQFF. The chain is built from TRBV7-8 and TRBJ2-1; 7 bases are a match to TRBD2. The germline gives CDR1 SGHVS, CDR2 FQNEAQ. The V and J ends lost 6 bases and 0 bases, in that order; junction bases with no gene match: 11. The CDR3 contains 17 residues.

The chain recombines TRBV7-6 with TRBJ2-7; perhaps TRBD1 as D (5 bases). This CDR3 region has 15 residues. V was shortened by 5 bases and J by 2 bases, with 16 bases between the two germline ends. From germline, CDR1 is SGHVS and CDR2 FNYEAQ. The CDR3 here is CASSPLVGPAYEQYF. The CDR3 DNA is TGTGCCAGCAGCCCCTTAGTGGGGCCAGCCTACGAGCAGTACTTC.